What follows describes a single TCR beta chain. Its antigen is unidentified. Germline values: CDR1 SGHVS, CDR2 FQNEAQ. CDR3 length: 15 amino acids. These data come from a study of shared clonotypes between healthy human individuals. Study-level findings and limits: Several donors showed sharing of about 4.8% of naive CD4 clonotypes. Rarefaction exposed incomplete sorted-subset sequencing despite large depth. Non-shared clonotypes were found to have lower generation probabilities than the clonotypes that were shared by all four of the sorted-subset donors.

Sequencing used immunoSEQ multiplex PCR; TCRdb keeps in-frame clones, though not all of them. Of 500,000 or so clones in the sample, 95% to 97% are singletons; the top ten hold around 0.066%. Sequenced: naive CD4+ T cells sorted from blood. The subset denotes: CD45RA+ positively selected. This sequence joins TRBV7-8 and TRBJ2-5, with TRBD1 as a possible D gene (6 bases). The DNA end is a closer match to TRBJ2-7, so the J assignment may be wrong. The sequence was collected from a woman younger than 45 in good health. The CDR3 sequence is CASSLGRQVRHEQYF. The CDR3 region has the DNA TGTGCCAGCAGCTTAGGGCGACAGGTTCGCCACGAGCAGTACTTC.